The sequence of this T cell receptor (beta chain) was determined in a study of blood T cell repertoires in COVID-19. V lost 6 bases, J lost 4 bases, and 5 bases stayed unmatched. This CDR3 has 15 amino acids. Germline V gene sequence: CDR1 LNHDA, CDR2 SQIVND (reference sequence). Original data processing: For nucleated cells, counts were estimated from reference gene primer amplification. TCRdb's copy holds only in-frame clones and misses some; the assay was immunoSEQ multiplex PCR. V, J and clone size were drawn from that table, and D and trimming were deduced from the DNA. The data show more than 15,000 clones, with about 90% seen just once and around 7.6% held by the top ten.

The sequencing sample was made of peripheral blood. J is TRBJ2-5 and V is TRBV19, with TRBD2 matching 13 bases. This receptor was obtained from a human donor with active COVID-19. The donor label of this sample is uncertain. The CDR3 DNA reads TGTGCCAGTAGACGAGGACTAGCGGGAGCAGAGACCCAGTACTTC. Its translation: CASRRGLAGAETQYF.